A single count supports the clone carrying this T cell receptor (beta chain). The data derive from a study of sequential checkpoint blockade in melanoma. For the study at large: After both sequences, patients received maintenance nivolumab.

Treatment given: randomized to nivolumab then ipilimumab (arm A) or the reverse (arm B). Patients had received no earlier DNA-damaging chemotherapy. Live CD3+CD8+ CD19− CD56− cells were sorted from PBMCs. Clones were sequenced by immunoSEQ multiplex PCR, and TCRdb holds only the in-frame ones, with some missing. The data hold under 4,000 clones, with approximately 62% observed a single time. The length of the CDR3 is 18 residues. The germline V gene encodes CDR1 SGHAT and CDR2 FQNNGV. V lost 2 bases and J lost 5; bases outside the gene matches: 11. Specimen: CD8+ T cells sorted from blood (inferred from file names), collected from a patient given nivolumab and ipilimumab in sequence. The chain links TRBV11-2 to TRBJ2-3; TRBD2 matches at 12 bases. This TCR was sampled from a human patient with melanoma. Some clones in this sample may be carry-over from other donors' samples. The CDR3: CASSLLQSSGGDKDTQYF. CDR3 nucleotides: TGTGCCAGCAGCTTATTACAGTCTAGCGGGGGGGATAAAGATACGCAGTATTTT.